What follows are 13 T cell receptor beta chains derived from one specimen sequenced in a study of OX40 agonist ivuxolimab in advanced cancers. Using immunoSEQ multiplex PCR, the repertoire was profiled, and TCRdb retains in-frame clones only, with some absent. Of about 100,000 clones detected, approximately 84% appear once; the ten largest clones hold about 5.5%. The sample was CD4+ or CD8+ T cells sorted from blood, taken in a trial of the OX40 agonist ivuxolimab. The receptors were gathered from an adult with an advanced solid tumor such as melanoma, head and neck, liver or kidney cancer.

The gene calls are TRBV11-2 and TRBJ2-5; possible D gene TRBD1, 6 bases. Trimming shortened V by 4 bases and J by 9 bases, and 15 bases separated the two germline ends. CDR3 length: 13 amino acids. The V gene's germline CDR1 is SGHAT and CDR2 FQNNGV. CDR3 nucleotides: TGTGCCAGCAGCTCCCAGACAGCAGGGGCCCAGTACTTC. Translating it yields CASSSQTAGAQYF.

This clone appeared a few times. The J gene is TRBJ1-5, the V gene TRBV7-3, with D perhaps matching TRBD1 (5 bases). V lost 5 bases, J lost 7 bases, and 12 bases lay in between. The germline gives CDR1 SGHTA, CDR2 FQGTGA. The CDR3 extends over 13 amino acids. The DNA of the CDR3 is TGTGCCAGCAGCCCCCAGGGTGGCCAGCCCCAGCATTTT. It codes for CASSPQGGQPQHF.

A few counts support this clone. The chain links TRBV19 to TRBJ1-1; D may be TRBD1 (5 bases). Germline assignment: CDR1 LNHDA and CDR2 SQIVND (reference sequence). CDR3 length: 14 residues. The V gene lost 5 bases and the J gene lost 1 base, with 11 bases spanning the gap. The DNA for the CDR3 is TGTGCCAGTAGTCTGGACACATCGAACACTGAAGCTTTCTTT. It is translated as CASSLDTSNTEAFF.

V is TRBV27 and J is TRBJ2-3; 10 bases fit TRBD1. CDR1 and CDR2 from the germline V gene are MNHEY and SMNVEV (reference sequence). The J segment lost 1 base and the V segment lost 5 bases, leaving 3 bases of the junction unmatched. The CDR3 runs 15 residues. The CDR3 sequence is CASSLGQGGTDTQYF. In DNA form, the CDR3 reads TGTGCCAGCAGTCTAGGACAGGGGGGCACAGATACGCAGTATTTT.

The CDR3 loop is CASSEAPGQGRRGYTF. CDR3 DNA: TGTGCCAGCAGTGAAGCGCCCGGACAGGGACGAAGGGGCTACACCTTC. This chain links TRBV6-1 with TRBJ1-2; 8 bases match TRBD1. The CDR3 has 16 residues. Germline V gene data show CDR1 as MNHNS and CDR2 as SASEGT. V was clipped by 0 bases and J by 8 bases; unmatched bases: 11.

This clone appeared a single time. The rearrangement joins TRBV27 to TRBJ1-3; weak D call: TRBD1 (5 bases). The ends were cut back, 5 bases at V and 3 bases at J, with 17 bases in the middle. The germline CDR1 and CDR2 sequences are MNHEY and SMNVEV (reference sequence). This CDR3 spans 16 amino acids. The CDR3 region has the DNA TGTGCCAGCAGTCCCTCCTCGGGGCGCAGTGGAAACACCATATATTTT. It is translated as CASSPSSGRSGNTIYF.

This chain connects TRBV4-3 to TRBJ1-2, with a weak D call TRBD1 (5 bases). This CDR3 has 18 amino acids. Deletions cut 1 base from V and 2 bases from J, with 20 bases between. Germline lookup yields CDR1 LGHNA and CDR2 YSLEER. The CDR3 is CASSQGYGGSPRNYGYTF. DNA for the CDR3: TGCGCCAGCAGCCAAGGATATGGGGGGTCCCCCCGAAACTATGGCTACACCTTC.

The rearrangement uses TRBV19 and TRBJ2-3, with 10 bases that match TRBD2. Germline values: CDR1 LNHDA, CDR2 SQIVND (reference sequence). The length of the CDR3 is 19 residues. Unmatched junction bases numbered 14, after V lost 0 bases and J lost 5 bases. The CDR3 sequence: CASSIDIERGGQPGDTQYF. CDR3 nucleotides: TGTGCCAGTAGTATAGATATCGAGCGGGGGGGCCAGCCCGGAGATACGCAGTATTTT.

The genes are TRBV11-3 and TRBJ2-1, with D possibly being TRBD1 (6 bases). Germline V gene lookup returns CDR1 SGHNT and CDR2 YENEEA. V was trimmed by 5 bases and J by 6 bases, leaving 17 bases between them. This CDR3 is built from 15 residues. The CDR3 DNA follows: TGTGCCAGCAGCCCTAGGACAGCCGTTCTCAATGAGCAGTTCTTC. Amino acid sequence: CASSPRTAVLNEQFF. Based on the CDR3 plus reference TRBV11-3 and TRBJ2-1, the full variable domain is EAGVVQSPRYKIIEKKQPVAFWCNPISGHNTLYWYLQNLGQGPELLIRYENEEAVDDSQLPKDRFSAERLKGVDSTLKIQPAELGDSAVYLCASSPRTAVLNEQFFGPGTRLTVL.

This rearrangement joins TRBV5-1 to TRBJ2-2; the D gene is possibly TRBD2 (5 bases). V was cut by 4 bases and J by 4 bases, with 14 bases left in between. The CDR3 covers 15 residues. In germline, CDR1 is SGHRS, CDR2 YFSETQ. CDR3: CASSHKEAVTGELFF. The CDR3 nucleotides are TGCGCCAGCAGCCACAAGGAAGCGGTCACCGGGGAGCTGTTTTTT.

The chain carries TRBV9 and TRBJ2-3; D remains unclear. Germline V lookup: CDR1 SGDLS, CDR2 YYNGEE. Trimming stripped 4 bases from V and 2 bases from J, with 17 bases between. The CDR3 length is 16 residues. The CDR3 region has the DNA TGTGCCAGCAGCCCCCGGACGGAGAAGAACACAGATACGCAGTATTTT. This translates into CASSPRTEKNTDTQYF.

V is TRBV9 and J is TRBJ2-3, with 10 bases lining up with TRBD2. The CDR3 length is 17 residues. V was clipped by 4 bases and J by 2 bases; unmatched bases: 10. The V gene's germline CDR1 is SGDLS and CDR2 YYNGEE. The CDR3 nucleotides read TGTGCCAGCAGCACCGGGGGGCTAGCGGGGGTCACAGATACGCAGTATTTT. Translation: CASSTGGLAGVTDTQYF.

The sample holds a few counts of this clone. The chain joins TRBV6-5 to TRBJ2-7; a weak D match, TRBD1 (6 bases). V was cut by 2 bases and J by 2 bases, with 7 bases left in between. Germline CDR1 MNHEY, CDR2 SVGAGI. The CDR3 is made up of 13 amino acids. This chain's CDR3 is CASSYRTAYEQYF. In nucleotides, the CDR3 is TGTGCCAGCAGTTACCGGACAGCCTACGAGCAGTACTTC.